The 5 T cell receptor beta chains below were found in one sample sequenced in a study of T cells in Graves' hyperthyroidism and ophthalmopathy. RNA transcripts yielded amplified TCR beta CDR3 regions. TCR CDR3 underwent first-round RT-PCR with the HTBI primer set. TCRdb called the multiplex PCR reads again in MiXCR, with one record for every CDR3 protein. The table shows some 600,000 distinct CDR3 sequences, with around 13% occurring only once. Material: blood. These receptor sequences come from a woman between 25 and 40 years old with Graves' hyperthyroidism that later progressed to Graves' ophthalmopathy.

The V gene is TRBV9, the J gene TRBJ2-1; 8 bases map to TRBD2. Germline V gene data show CDR1 as SGDLS and CDR2 as YYNGEE. After removal of 0 bases from V and 1 base from J, the junction contained 3 bases not matched to a gene. This CDR3 comprises 16 residues. CDR3 sequence reads: CASSVVGGRSYNEQFF. The CDR3 bases are TGTGCCAGCAGCGTAGTCGGCGGGAGGTCCTACAATGAGCAGTTCTTC.

This clonotype was seen many times. CDR3 nucleotide sequence: TGTGCCAGCAGCCAACCAACGGCGGGCCTTAATGAGCAGTTCTTC. Protein product: CASSQPTAGLNEQFF. The chain is built from TRBV3-1 and TRBJ2-1; TRBD2 might be the D (5 bases). Germline CDR1 reads LGHDT; CDR2 reads YNNKEL (reference sequence). V shed 2 bases and J shed 7 bases, with 15 bases lying between them. The CDR3 spans 15 residues.

A few counts support this clonotype. The chain carries TRBV20-1 and TRBJ2-7; 11 bases line up with TRBD1. This CDR3 spans 14 amino acids. V shed 3 bases, J shed 0 bases, and the junction held 1 base outside the gene matches. Per germline, CDR1 DFQATT and CDR2 SNEGSKA (reference sequence). CDR3 sequence (DNA): TGCAGTGCTAGGGGACAGGGGGGCTCCTACGAGCAGTACTTC. Its translation is CSARGQGGSYEQYF.

In its sample, this clonotype was seen a few times. The chain is built from TRBV7-2 and TRBJ1-5; unclear D gene. The CDR3 has 16 residues. CDR1 and CDR2 from the germline V gene are SGHTA and FQGNSA. V was pared by 2 bases and J by 7 bases, with 18 bases between. The CDR3 region is CASSLSSVGQGQPQHF. The DNA of the CDR3 is TGTGCCAGCAGCTTATCCTCAGTAGGCCAAGGACAGCCCCAGCATTTT.

This clonotype was observed many times. The chain carries TRBV7-9 and TRBJ2-2; 10 bases line up with TRBD1. The CDR3 is 16 residues long. V shed 7 bases, J shed 0 bases, and the junction held 5 bases outside the gene matches. CDR1 is SEHNR, CDR2 FQNEAQ, per germline (reference sequence). This chain's CDR3 is CASTRQGAANTGELFF. CDR3 nucleotides: TGTGCCAGCACCAGACAGGGGGCAGCGAACACCGGGGAGCTGTTTTTT.